This T cell receptor (beta chain) was sequenced for a study of CD8 T cells in Susac syndrome. The RNA input was about 0.5 to 1 ug, and it was reverse transcribed with random hexamers. TCRdb re-analysed the immunoSEQ multiplex PCR reads in MiXCR, keeping a single row per CDR3 protein. The data contain some 130,000 distinct CDR3 sequences, under 95% of them singletons. With 5 bases removed from V and 3 bases from J, the gap between germline ends came to 14 bases. Germline CDR1 SGHVS, CDR2 FQNEAQ. The CDR3 runs 14 residues. This TCR was recovered from a human donor with multiple sclerosis. The sequencing input was CD8+ T cells from PBMCs. The chain combines TRBV7-8 with TRBJ2-7; D might be TRBD1 (6 bases). CDR3: CASSTAGTSYEQYF. The CDR3 DNA follows: TGTGCCAGCAGCACGGCCGGGACAAGCTACGAGCAGTACTTC.